Below, one TCR beta chain is given with its context. Its antigen is still unknown. Within one base of it there is no much larger clone, and no base qualities were kept. The source of the sample is a study of T cell clones after liver transplantation (dated by TCRdb to about 2019). A note on the overall study: ITN030ST, the source of the samples, was a randomized trial that attempted immunosuppression withdrawal within 2 years of liver transplantation. Donor-reactive T cell clones were identified by TCRbeta sequencing after a pre-transplant mixed lymphocyte reaction and then tracked in post-transplant blood. Third party-reactive TCRbeta sequences were also identified from pre-transplant MLRs to serve as an antigen-independent comparator for donor-reactive sequences. Three of the eight recipients were HCV-positive; the others were transplanted for non-autoimmune, non-viral indications. Subjects received no induction therapy and standard immunosuppression until randomization at 12-24 months post-transplant. Tolerance meant complete immunosuppression withdrawal for at least one year without liver enzymes rising beyond twice the upper limit of normal. Blood samples were collected pre-transplant, pre-randomization before withdrawal, and post-randomization after either complete withdrawal or failed withdrawal. A cohort of 8 liver transplant recipients was studied, of whom 3 were classified as tolerant and 5 as non-tolerant.

This specimen's time point label, per the study, means: pre-transplant. Unstimulated PBMCs, after thawing, were stained for CD3, CD4 and CD8 and then FACS-sorted into CD3+CD4+ and CD3+CD8+ populations. Randomization to immunosuppression withdrawal applied to every one of the 8 studied subjects. Genomic DNA was isolated with the Qiagen DNeasy Blood and Tissue Kit. V ends up 4 bases short and J 0 bases short, with an unmatched junction base count of 1. The CDR3 covers 16 residues, taking in both the cysteine and the phenylalanine. CDR3 DNA only is kept here, 48 bases in frame from base 1. For CDR1 and CDR2, the germline V gene lists MRHNA and SNTAGT. On the study overall, not on this receptor specifically: After accounting for repertoire turnover, donor-reactive detection was significantly reduced in 7 of 8 subjects for CD4 and 8 of 8 for CD8. Donor-reactive sequences decreased more than third party-reactive sequences, which suggests partial antigen-specific deletion that was not related to withdrawal success. Since no allograft tissue specimens were available, donor-reactive T cells may have migrated into the graft instead of being deleted. In 5 of 8 subjects, regardless of tolerance or HCV status, circulating donor-reactive CD4 TCRbeta sequences dropped significantly post-transplant. In two subjects, low numbers of available donor cells limited the measurable donor-reactive repertoire. The conclusions were considered preliminary, being limited by small, heterogeneous patient numbers and non-standardized post-transplant time points.

Using immunoSEQ, frozen genomic DNA was subjected to high-throughput TCRbeta CDR3 sequencing, a process that included PCR amplification, mapping, bias correction and internal controls. As for the original processing: Only productive rearrangements were retained, with each unique TCRbeta sequence defined by its CDR3 nucleotide sequence together with its V and J gene. For classification of a sequence as donor-reactive, at least 5-fold expansion in CFSE-low cells relative to unstimulated pre-transplant cells and a frequency of at least 0.01% were required. Minimum frequency thresholds were set for each subject on the basis of the unstimulated sample with the lowest template count, so that a detection power of at least 90% was ensured. Jensen-Shannon divergence between the top 1000 TCRbeta sequences post- versus pre-transplant served as the measure of repertoire turnover. Two-sided Fisher's exact tests were used to test for changes in the detection of donor-reactive sequences. TCRdb provides this immuneACCESS table in a form limited to in-frame rearrangements. Some clones are lacking; in checked studies, under half of them reflect an unresolved V gene, and why the rest are absent is not known. The DNA gave D and trimming, while V, J and clone size come from that table. This sample has about 99,000 clones in its table, and roughly 80% of those were observed once. The ten largest clones take up roughly 0.9% of the sample.

This clonotype originated in a human donor who received a liver transplant. Sequenced here: CD4+ T cells from blood, sampled before liver transplant. Recombination linked TRBV6-4 to TRBJ2-2; 11 nucleotides in the junction match TRBD2. The CDR3 protein is CASSALAGANTGELFF. The DNA sequence reads TGTGCCAGCAGTGCACTAGCGGGAGCGAACACCGGGGAGCTGTTTTTT.